This TCR beta chain stems from a study of blood T cell repertoires in COVID-19. For the study at large: Samples of COVID-19 (acute and convalescent) were obtained from the United States, Italy and Spain. In each case, the material was cDNA or gDNA derived from T cells, B-cell-depleted T cells, or PBMCs.

CDR1 is SGHVS and CDR2 is FNYEAQ in the germline V gene. The V and J ends lost 5 bases and 2 bases, in that order; junction bases with no gene match: 13. This CDR3 is built from 20 residues. Under the authors' procedure: Amplifying reference gene primers gave estimates of nucleated cell counts. The data were produced by immunoSEQ multiplex PCR, yet TCRdb's version contains in-frame clones alone and is incomplete. The V and J calls and clone size come from that table; D and trimming were worked out from the DNA. Of 100,000 to 120,000 clones in the sample, around 84% were seen once. This clone has a handful of counts.

This chain joins TRBV7-6 and TRBJ2-3, with 16 bases that match TRBD2. The source material was peripheral blood. The clonotype originates from a woman older than 75 with acute or convalescent COVID-19. CDR3 in DNA: TGTGCCAGCAGCGTACAACCGGGACTAGCGGGAGGGCCGAACACAGATACGCAGTATTTT. Amino acids: CASSVQPGLAGGPNTDTQYF.